This TCR beta chain is drawn from a study of T cells in Graves' hyperthyroidism and ophthalmopathy. Study information: Upon initial diagnosis and before any treatment, peripheral blood was collected.

Study-wide results and caveats: Most expanded thyroid clonotypes above 0.001 also appeared in blood.

V lost 6 bases to trimming and J lost 8 bases, with 14 bases between them. CDR3 length: 13 amino acids. Per germline, CDR1 MNHNS and CDR2 SASEGT. There are many counts of this clonotype. Its matching antigen is unknown. The source material, RNA transcripts, was used to amplify TCR beta CDR3 regions. First-round RT-PCR of the TCR CDR3 relied on the HTBI primer set. MiXCR, applied by TCRdb to the multiplex PCR reads, yields one record per CDR3 protein. Of approximately 400,000 distinct CDR3 sequences listed, less than 15% are singletons. The diagnostic basis comprised clinical symptoms, serum thyroxine and TRAb, thyroid ultrasound and orbital computed tomography. The study collected blood at first hyperthyroidism diagnosis, before any ophthalmopathy symptoms arose.

The sequence was collected from a man between 25 and 39 years old with Graves' hyperthyroidism that later progressed to Graves' ophthalmopathy. The sequenced material came from blood. V usage is TRBV6-1 and J usage is TRBJ1-5; perhaps TRBD1 as D (5 bases). The CDR3 spells CASSPREVEPQHF. In nucleotides, the CDR3 is TGTGCCAGCAGCCCCAGGGAGGTGGAGCCCCAGCATTTT.